This T cell receptor beta chain was documented in a study of blood T cell repertoires in COVID-19. Study at large: T cells, B-cell-depleted T cells, or PBMCs supplied cDNA or gDNA.

Using immunoSEQ multiplex PCR, the repertoire was profiled, and TCRdb retains in-frame clones only, with some absent. The sample shows 90,000 to 130,000 clones, 65% to 85% of them seen only once. Germline V gives CDR1 MNHEY, CDR2 SVGAGI. The CDR3 has 15 amino acids. The J segment lost 4 bases and the V segment lost 7 bases, leaving 4 bases of the junction unmatched. The chain has TRBV6-5 and TRBJ2-1, with TRBD2 matching 13 bases. The TCR comes from a woman aged 70 to 79 with acute or convalescent COVID-19. Material: peripheral blood. CDR3: CASTELAGGYNEQFF. The CDR3 DNA follows: TGTGCCAGCACCGAACTAGCGGGGGGGTACAATGAGCAGTTCTTC.